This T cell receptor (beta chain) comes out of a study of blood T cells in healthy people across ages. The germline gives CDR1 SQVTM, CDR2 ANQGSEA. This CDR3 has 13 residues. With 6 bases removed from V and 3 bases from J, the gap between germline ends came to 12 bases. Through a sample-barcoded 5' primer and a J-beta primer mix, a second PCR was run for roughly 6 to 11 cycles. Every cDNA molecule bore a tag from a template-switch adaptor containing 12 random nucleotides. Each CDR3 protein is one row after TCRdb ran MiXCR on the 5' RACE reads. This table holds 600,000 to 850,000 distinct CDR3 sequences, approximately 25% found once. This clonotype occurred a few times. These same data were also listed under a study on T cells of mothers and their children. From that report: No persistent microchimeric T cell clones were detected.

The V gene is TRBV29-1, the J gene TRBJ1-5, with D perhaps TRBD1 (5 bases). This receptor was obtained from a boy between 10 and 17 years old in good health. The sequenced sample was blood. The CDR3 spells CSVADRPNQPQHF. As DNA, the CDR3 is TGCAGCGTCGCCGACAGACCCAATCAGCCCCAGCATTTT.